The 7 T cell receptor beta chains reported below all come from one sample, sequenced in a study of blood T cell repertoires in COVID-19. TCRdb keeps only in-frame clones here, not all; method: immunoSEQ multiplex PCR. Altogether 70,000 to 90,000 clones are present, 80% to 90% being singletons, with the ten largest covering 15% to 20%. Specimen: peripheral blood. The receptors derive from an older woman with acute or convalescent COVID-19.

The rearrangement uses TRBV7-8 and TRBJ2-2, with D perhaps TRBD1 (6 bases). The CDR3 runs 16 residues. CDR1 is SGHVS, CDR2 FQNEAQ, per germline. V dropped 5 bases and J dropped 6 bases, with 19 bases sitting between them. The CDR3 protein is CASSPLLGAIAGELFF. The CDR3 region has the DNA TGTGCCAGCAGCCCGTTGTTGGGGGCAATTGCCGGGGAGCTGTTTTTT.

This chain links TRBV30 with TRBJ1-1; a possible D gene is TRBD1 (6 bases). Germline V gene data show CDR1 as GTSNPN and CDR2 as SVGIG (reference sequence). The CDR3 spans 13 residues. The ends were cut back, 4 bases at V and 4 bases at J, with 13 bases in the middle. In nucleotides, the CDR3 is TGTGCCTGGACTCAGGGGTTTGGCACTGAAGCTTTCTTT. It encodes CAWTQGFGTEAFF.

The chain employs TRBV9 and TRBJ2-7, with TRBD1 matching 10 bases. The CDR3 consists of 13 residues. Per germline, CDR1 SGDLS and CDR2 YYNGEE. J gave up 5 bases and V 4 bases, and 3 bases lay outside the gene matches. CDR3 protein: CASSPGTGDEQYV. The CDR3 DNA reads TGTGCCAGCAGCCCAGGGACAGGGGACGAGCAGTACGTC.

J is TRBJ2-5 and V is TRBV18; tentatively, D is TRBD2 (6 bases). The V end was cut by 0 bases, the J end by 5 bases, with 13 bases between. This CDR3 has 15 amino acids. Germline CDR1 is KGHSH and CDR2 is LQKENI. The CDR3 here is CASSPPGGRTETQYF. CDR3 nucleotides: TGTGCCAGCTCACCACCGGGGGGAAGGACGGAGACCCAGTACTTC.

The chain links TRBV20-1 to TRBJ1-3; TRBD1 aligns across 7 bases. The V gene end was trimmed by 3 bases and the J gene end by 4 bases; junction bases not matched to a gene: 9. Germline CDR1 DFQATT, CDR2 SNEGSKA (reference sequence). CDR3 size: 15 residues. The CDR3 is CSASSGQVAGNTIYF. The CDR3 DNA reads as TGCAGTGCTAGTTCTGGACAGGTCGCGGGAAACACCATATATTTT.

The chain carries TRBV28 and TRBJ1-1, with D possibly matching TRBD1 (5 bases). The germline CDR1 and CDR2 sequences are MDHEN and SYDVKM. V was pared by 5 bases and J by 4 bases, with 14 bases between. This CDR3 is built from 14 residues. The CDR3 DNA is TGTGCCAGCAGTACGGAGGGGACCCTCACTGAAGCTTTCTTT. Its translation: CASSTEGTLTEAFF.

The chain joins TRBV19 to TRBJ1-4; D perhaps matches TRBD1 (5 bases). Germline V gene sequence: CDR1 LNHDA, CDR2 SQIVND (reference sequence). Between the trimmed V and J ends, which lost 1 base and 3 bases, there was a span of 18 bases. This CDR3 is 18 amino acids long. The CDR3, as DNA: TGTGCCAGTAGTATAGGAATAGGCGGCACAGGCTCTAATGAAAAACTGTTTTTT. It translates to CASSIGIGGTGSNEKLFF.